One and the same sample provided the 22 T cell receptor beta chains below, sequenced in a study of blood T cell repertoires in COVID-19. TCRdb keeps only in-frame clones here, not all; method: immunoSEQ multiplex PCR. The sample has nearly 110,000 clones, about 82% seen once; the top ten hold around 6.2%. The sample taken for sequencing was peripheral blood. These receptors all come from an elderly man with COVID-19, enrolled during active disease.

The CDR3 here is CASSLEATWGGTVKYEQYF. CDR3 nucleotides: TGCGCCAGCAGCTTGGAGGCAACCTGGGGCGGGACGGTTAAGTACGAGCAGTACTTC. The rearrangement joins TRBV5-1 to TRBJ2-7; possible D gene TRBD2, 6 bases. Germline V CDR1 and CDR2: SGHRS, YFSETQ. Trimming stripped 0 bases from V and 4 bases from J, with 26 bases between. The CDR3 spans 19 residues.

The CDR3 nucleotides are TGTGCCAGCAGCTTAGCTTCTGGAGCGGTGACGGTGAGGAATGAGCAGTTCTTC. It specifies CASSLASGAVTVRNEQFF. The chain joins TRBV7-8 to TRBJ2-1, with D possibly TRBD2 on 5 matching bases. V was clipped by 0 bases and J by 7 bases, with 22 bases between them. The germline V gene encodes CDR1 SGHVS and CDR2 FQNEAQ. CDR3 length equals 18 residues.

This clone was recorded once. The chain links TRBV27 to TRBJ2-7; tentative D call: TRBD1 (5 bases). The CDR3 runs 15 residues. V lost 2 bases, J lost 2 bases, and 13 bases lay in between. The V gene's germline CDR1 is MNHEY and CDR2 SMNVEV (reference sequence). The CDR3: CASSLNPGLPYEQYF. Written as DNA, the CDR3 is TGTGCCAGCAGTTTAAATCCAGGGCTCCCCTACGAGCAGTACTTC.

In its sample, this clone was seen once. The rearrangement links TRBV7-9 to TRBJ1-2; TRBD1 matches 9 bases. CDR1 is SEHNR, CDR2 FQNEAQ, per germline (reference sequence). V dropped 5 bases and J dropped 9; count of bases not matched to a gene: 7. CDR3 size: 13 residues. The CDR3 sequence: CASSRPGTGRYTF. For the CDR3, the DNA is TGTGCCAGCAGCCGTCCCGGGACAGGGCGCTACACCTTC.

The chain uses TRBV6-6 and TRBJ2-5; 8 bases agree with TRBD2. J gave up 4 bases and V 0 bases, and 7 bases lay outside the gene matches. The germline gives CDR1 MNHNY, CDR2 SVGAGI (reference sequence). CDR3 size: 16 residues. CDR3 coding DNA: TGTGCCAGCAGTTACTCGAGGGCGGCGGGAGGAGAGACCCAGTACTTC. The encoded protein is CASSYSRAAGGETQYF.

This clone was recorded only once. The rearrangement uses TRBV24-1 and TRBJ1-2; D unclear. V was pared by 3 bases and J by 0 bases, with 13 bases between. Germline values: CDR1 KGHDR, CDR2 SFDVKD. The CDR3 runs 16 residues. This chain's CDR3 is CATSDTAGSPNYGYTF. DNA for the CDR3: TGTGCCACCAGTGATACGGCAGGCAGCCCTAACTATGGCTACACCTTC.

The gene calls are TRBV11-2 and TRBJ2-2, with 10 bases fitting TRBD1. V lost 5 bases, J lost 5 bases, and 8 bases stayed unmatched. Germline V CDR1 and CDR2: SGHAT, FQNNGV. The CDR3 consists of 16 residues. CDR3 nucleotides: TGTGCCAGCAGCCCCGGGACAGGGGCTGGGACCGGGGAGCTGTTTTTT. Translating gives CASSPGTGAGTGELFF.

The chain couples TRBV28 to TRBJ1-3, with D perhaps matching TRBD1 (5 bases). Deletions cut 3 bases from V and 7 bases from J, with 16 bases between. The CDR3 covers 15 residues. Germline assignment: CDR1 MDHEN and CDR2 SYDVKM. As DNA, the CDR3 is TGTGCCAGCAGTTTGGCCCCCGGGGGATGGAACACCATATATTTT. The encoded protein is CASSLAPGGWNTIYF. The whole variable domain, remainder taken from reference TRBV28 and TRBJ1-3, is DVKVTQSSRYLVKRTGEKVFLECVQDMDHENMFWYRQDPGLGLRLIYFSYDVKMKEKGDIPEGYSVSREKKERFSLILESASTNQTSMYLCASSLAPGGWNTIYFGEGSWLTVV.

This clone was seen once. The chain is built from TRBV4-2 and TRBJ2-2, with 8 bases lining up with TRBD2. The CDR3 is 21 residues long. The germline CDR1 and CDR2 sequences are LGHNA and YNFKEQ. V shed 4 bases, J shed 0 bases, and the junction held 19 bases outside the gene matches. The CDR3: CASSLSPILRAGGTNTGELFF. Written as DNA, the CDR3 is TGTGCCAGCAGCCTCTCACCAATTTTACGGGCGGGAGGAACGAACACCGGGGAGCTGTTTTTT.

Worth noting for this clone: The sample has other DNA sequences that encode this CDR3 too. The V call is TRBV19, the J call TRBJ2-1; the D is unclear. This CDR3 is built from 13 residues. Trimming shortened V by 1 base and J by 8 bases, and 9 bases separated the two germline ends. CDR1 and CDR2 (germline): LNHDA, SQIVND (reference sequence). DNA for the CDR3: TGTGCCAGTAGTATAGTCGGGTCGGATGAGCAGTTCTTC. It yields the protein CASSIVGSDEQFF.

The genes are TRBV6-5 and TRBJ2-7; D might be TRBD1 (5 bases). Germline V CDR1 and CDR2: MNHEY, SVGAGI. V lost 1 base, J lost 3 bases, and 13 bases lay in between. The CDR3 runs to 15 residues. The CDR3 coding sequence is TGTGCCAGCAGTTACTTGGCAGGGCAGGGCTACGAGCAGTACTTC. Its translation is CASSYLAGQGYEQYF.

The CDR3 spells CASKERGGLSGTDTQYF. The CDR3 coding sequence is TGCGCCAGCAAAGAAAGAGGAGGGCTTAGCGGGACAGATACGCAGTATTTT. The chain employs TRBV5-1 and TRBJ2-3, with TRBD2 matching 7 bases. V lost 6 bases, J lost 3 bases, and 16 bases stayed unmatched. This CDR3 is built from 17 residues. In germline, CDR1 is SGHRS, CDR2 YFSETQ.

The CDR3: CASSPSGGMTGELFF. The CDR3 DNA follows: TGTGCCAGCAGCCCCTCGGGGGGTATGACCGGGGAGCTGTTTTTT. This rearrangement joins TRBV28 to TRBJ2-2, with 7 bases fitting TRBD2. Germline CDR1 MDHEN, CDR2 SYDVKM. V was pared by 6 bases and J by 5 bases, with 9 bases of the junction left unmatched. The CDR3 is 15 residues long.

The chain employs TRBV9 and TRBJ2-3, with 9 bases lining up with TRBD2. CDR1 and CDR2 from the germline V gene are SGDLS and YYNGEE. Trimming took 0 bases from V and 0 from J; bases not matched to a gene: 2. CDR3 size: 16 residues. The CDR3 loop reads CASSVVAGASTDTQYF. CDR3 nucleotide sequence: TGTGCCAGCAGCGTAGTAGCGGGGGCTAGCACAGATACGCAGTATTTT. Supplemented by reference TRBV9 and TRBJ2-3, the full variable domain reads DSGVTQTPKHLITATGQRVTLRCSPRSGDLSVYWYQQSLDQGLQFLIQYYNGEERAKGNILERFSAQQFPDLHSELNLSSLELGDSALYFCASSVVAGASTDTQYFGPGTRLTVL.

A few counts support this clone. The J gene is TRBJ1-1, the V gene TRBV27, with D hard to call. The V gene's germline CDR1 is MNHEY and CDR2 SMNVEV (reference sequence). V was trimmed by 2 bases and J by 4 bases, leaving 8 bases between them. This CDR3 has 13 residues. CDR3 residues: CASSLGRGTEAFF. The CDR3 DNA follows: TGTGCCAGCAGTTTAGGACGGGGCACTGAAGCTTTCTTT.

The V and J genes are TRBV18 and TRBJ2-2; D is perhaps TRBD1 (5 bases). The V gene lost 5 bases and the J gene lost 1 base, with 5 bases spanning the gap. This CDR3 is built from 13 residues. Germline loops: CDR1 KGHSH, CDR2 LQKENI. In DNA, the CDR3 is TGTGCCAGCTCAGGACAGAACACCGGGGAGCTGTTTTTT. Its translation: CASSGQNTGELFF.

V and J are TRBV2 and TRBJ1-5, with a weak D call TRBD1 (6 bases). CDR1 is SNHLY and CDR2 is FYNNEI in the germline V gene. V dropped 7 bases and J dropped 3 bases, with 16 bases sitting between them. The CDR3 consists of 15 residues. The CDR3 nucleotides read TGTGCCAGCAAGGGGGTGGGGGCGGACAATCAGCCCCAGCATTTT. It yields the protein CASKGVGADNQPQHF.

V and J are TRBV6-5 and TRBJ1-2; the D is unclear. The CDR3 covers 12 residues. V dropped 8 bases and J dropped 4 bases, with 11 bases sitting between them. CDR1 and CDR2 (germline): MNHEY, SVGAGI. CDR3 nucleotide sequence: TGTGCCAGCGAGCCGGGAGGCTATGGCTACACCTTC. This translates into CASEPGGYGYTF.

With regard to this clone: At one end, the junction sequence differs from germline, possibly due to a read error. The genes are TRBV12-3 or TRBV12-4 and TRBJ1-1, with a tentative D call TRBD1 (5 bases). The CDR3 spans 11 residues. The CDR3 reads CASSLSRQRNF. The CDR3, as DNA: TGTGCCAGCAGCCTCTCTAGACAGCGTAACTTT.

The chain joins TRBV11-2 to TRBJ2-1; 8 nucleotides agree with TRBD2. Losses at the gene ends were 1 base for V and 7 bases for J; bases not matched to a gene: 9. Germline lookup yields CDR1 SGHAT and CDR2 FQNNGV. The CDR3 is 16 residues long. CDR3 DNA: TGTGCCAGCAGCTTAGTAGTGGTTAGCGGGATTAATGAGCAGTTCTTC. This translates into CASSLVVVSGINEQFF.

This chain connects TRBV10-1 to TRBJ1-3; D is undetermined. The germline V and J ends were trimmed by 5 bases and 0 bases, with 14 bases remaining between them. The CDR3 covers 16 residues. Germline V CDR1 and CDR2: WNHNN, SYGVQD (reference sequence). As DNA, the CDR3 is TGCGCCAGCAGTACTCGAAGATTTTTCTCTGGAAACACCATATATTTT. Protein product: CASSTRRFFSGNTIYF.

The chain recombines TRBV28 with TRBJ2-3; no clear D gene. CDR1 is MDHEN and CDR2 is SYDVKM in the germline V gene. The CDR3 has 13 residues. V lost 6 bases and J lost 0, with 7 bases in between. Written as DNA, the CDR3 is TGTGCCAGCAGCCTTCCGAGCACAGATACGCAGTATTTT. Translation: CASSLPSTDTQYF.